This TCR beta chain is drawn from a study of T cells after yellow fever vaccination. Study findings and constraints: Primary-vaccination clones mostly resurfaced post-booster (96% CD4, 75% to 90% CD8).

From germline, CDR1 is DFQATT and CDR2 SNEGSKA (reference sequence). There are 12 residues in the CDR3. V was clipped by 6 bases and J by 2 bases, with 8 bases between them. Regarding this clonotype: Antigen: not known.

One entry per CDR3 protein results from TCRdb running MiXCR on the 5' RACE reads. Among 500,000 to 650,000 distinct CDR3 sequences listed, 9% to 15% were seen once. This chain uses TRBV20-1 with TRBJ1-3; D might be TRBD1 (5 bases). The sequenced sample was PBMCs, obtained on the day of the yellow fever booster vaccination. This TCR came from a man under 40 who received the YFV17D yellow fever vaccine. The CDR3 region is CSAGGTGNTIYF. Written as DNA, the CDR3 is TGCAGTGCCGGGGGTACTGGAAACACCATATATTTT.